Presented here are 5 T cell receptor beta chains from one specimen sequenced in a study of response to subunit inactivated influenza vaccine. TCRdb processed the RT-PCR reads anew with MiXCR; each CDR3 protein has one entry. The sample comprises a few hundred thousand distinct CDR3 sequences, less than 7.5% of which are singletons, and 10% to 15% rests with the top ten. The material sequenced was PBMCs from blood, taken around 25 months after vaccination. The receptors here all came from a man in his fifties or sixties who received an inactivated influenza vaccine.

This clonotype was picked up a small number of times. This chain joins TRBV6-2 or TRBV6-3 and TRBJ1-1; TRBD1 matches 7 bases. The J segment lost 0 bases and the V segment lost 6 bases, leaving 7 bases of the junction unmatched. CDR3 size: 15 residues. Germline lookup yields CDR1 MNHEY and CDR2 SVGEGT. CDR3 coding DNA: TGTGCCAGCAGAACACAGGACAGGATGAACACTGAAGCTTTCTTT. Residues: CASRTQDRMNTEAFF.

The chain uses TRBV10-1 and TRBJ1-4; D unresolved. Germline assignment: CDR1 WNHNN and CDR2 SYGVQD (reference sequence). The CDR3 extends over 14 amino acids. Between the trimmed V and J ends, which lost 6 bases and 5 bases, there was a span of 13 bases. CDR3 sequence: CASRGPDPNEKLFF. The CDR3 DNA reads as TGCGCCAGCAGAGGGCCCGATCCGAATGAAAAACTGTTTTTT.

The CDR3 DNA follows: TGCAGTGCTAGAGAAGGGCGGACCTATGGCTACACCTTC. Translated, it gives CSAREGRTYGYTF. The chain couples TRBV20-1 to TRBJ1-2; D is ambiguous. This CDR3 is 13 amino acids long. Germline V CDR1 and CDR2: DFQATT, SNEGSKA (reference sequence). V lost 0 bases, J lost 4 bases, and 9 bases lay in between.

The table lists this clonotype with many counts. V gene TRBV29-1 combines with J gene TRBJ2-3; D might be TRBD2 (6 bases). Germline V lookup: CDR1 SQVTM, CDR2 ANQGSEA. The length of the CDR3 is 16 residues. V lost 4 bases, J lost 0 bases, and 17 bases lay in between. CDR3 nucleotide sequence: TGCAGCGTTGGATGGTTAGCGGTCCTAAGCACAGATACGCAGTATTTT. It codes for CSVGWLAVLSTDTQYF.

This clonotype was detected many times. The CDR3 reads CASSVELQSYEQYF. Here the CDR3 DNA reads TGTGCCAGCAGCGTAGAATTGCAGTCCTACGAGCAGTACTTC. This chain connects TRBV9 to TRBJ2-7; D gene ambiguous. Germline loops: CDR1 SGDLS, CDR2 YYNGEE. Trimming stripped 0 bases from V and 1 base from J, with 8 bases between. The CDR3 contains 14 residues.